These T cell receptor beta chains were read from a single sample in a study of cytomegalovirus exposure and HLA in healthy donors. The protocol was immunoSEQ multiplex PCR, while the TCRdb copy is restricted to in-frame clones and leaves out a portion. The sample carries 54,000 or so clones, 50% to 70% recorded once. Sequencing was carried out using PBMCs. The receptors derive from a human donor in good health. CDR3s include the opening cysteine and the closing phenylalanine or tryptophan. D genes are given only for firm matches. Not all rows give a size; the values are once, few, many and, for expanded clones, a class.

>TRBV7-8|few|TRBJ2-3|TRBD2
CATRVRGTTDTQYF
TGTGCCACCCGAGTGCGGGGGACTACAGATACGCAGTATTTT
>TRBV5-1|once|TRBJ2-7|NA
CASSFGSFYEQYF
TGCGCCAGCAGCTTTGGCAGTTTCTACGAGCAGTACTTC
>TRBV6-5|once|TRBJ2-7|NA
CASLSGEGAYEQYF
TGTGCCAGCCTCTCCGGGGAGGGGGCCTACGAGCAGTACTTC
>TRBV6-5|NA|TRBJ2-1|NA
CASSGQFNEQFF
TGTGCCAGCAGTGGACAGTTCAATGAGCAGTTCTTC
>TRBV4-2|NA|TRBJ2-3|NA
CASSQAEGLPTQYF
TGTGCCAGCAGCCAAGCGGAGGGACTCCCAACGCAGTATTTT
>TRBV5-5|NA|TRBJ2-6|NA
CASSSRVFSFSGANVLTF
TGTGCCAGCAGCTCCAGGGTGTTTAGTTTCTCTGGGGCCAACGTCCTGACTTTC
>TRBV7-2|NA|TRBJ2-1|NA
CASSLADRSSYNEQFF
TGTGCCAGCAGCTTAGCGGACAGAAGCTCCTACAATGAGCAGTTCTTC
>TRBV14|NA|TRBJ1-4|TRBD1
CASSPRQGGGEKLFF
TGTGCCAGCAGCCCTCGACAGGGTGGTGGTGAAAAACTGTTTTTT
>TRBV5-6|NA|TRBJ1-2|TRBD1
CASSPGQGLNYGYTF
TGTGCCAGCAGCCCCGGACAGGGATTAAACTATGGCTACACCTTC
>TRBV7-9|NA|TRBJ1-2|NA
CASSPPGANYGYTF
TGTGCCAGTTCGCCTCCAGGGGCTAACTATGGCTACACCTTC
>TRBV7-6|NA|TRBJ2-5|NA
CASSRQGWPQETQYF
TGTGCCAGCAGCCGACAAGGATGGCCCCAAGAGACCCAGTACTTC
>TRBV29-1|NA|TRBJ1-2|NA
CSVSTGSGYTF
TGCAGCGTCTCTACAGGGTCAGGCTACACCTTC
>TRBV27|NA|TRBJ1-1|NA
CASSPTPSGNTEAFF
TGTGCCAGCAGCCCTACCCCTAGCGGGAACACTGAAGCTTTCTTT
>TRBV10-1|medium-sized|TRBJ2-7|NA
CASRSDEQYF
TGCGCCAGCCGGTCGGACGAGCAGTACTTC